The clone carrying this T cell receptor beta chain was recorded only once. The germline gives CDR1 ENHRY, CDR2 SYGVKD. This CDR3 has 15 amino acids. Trimming left V 6 bases short and J 9 bases short, with 18 bases between. The protocol was immunoSEQ multiplex PCR, while the TCRdb copy is restricted to in-frame clones and leaves out a portion. The data hold 210,000 or so clones, with about 90% observed a single time. The sample comes from a study of blood T cell repertoires in COVID-19. Study-wide context: In each case, the material was cDNA or gDNA derived from T cells, B-cell-depleted T cells, or PBMCs.

The chain recombines TRBV10-3 with TRBJ1-6; the D gene is possibly TRBD1 (6 bases). This receptor was taken from a woman aged 25 to 39 who had been exposed to COVID-19. Sequencing was performed on PBMCs or T cells enriched from blood (not recorded which). The CDR3, as DNA: TGTGCCATCAGCCCAAACAGGGAGAGGGGTTCACCCCTCCACTTT. Translating it yields CAISPNRERGSPLHF.